Included here is one T cell receptor (beta chain) sequence, with context. The data belong to a study of blood T cell repertoires in COVID-19. On the study more broadly: There were acute and convalescent COVID-19 samples, and they came from the United States, Italy and Spain.

Seattle participants joined during active infection and were tracked over time. The CDR3 consists of 10 residues. With V trimmed by 10 bases and J by 13 bases, 4 bases remained unmatched. Germline assignment: CDR1 ENHRY and CDR2 SYGVKD. Clones were sequenced by immunoSEQ multiplex PCR, and TCRdb holds only the in-frame ones, with some missing. Altogether a few hundred thousand clones are present, roughly 89% being singletons, with the ten largest covering 1.5% to 2%. The sequence was obtained from a woman aged 25 to 39 with COVID-19, enrolled during active disease. This sequence joins TRBV10-3 and TRBJ2-1; 10 bases fit TRBD2. The specimen was peripheral blood. The CDR3 region has the DNA TGTGCCAGCGGGACTAGCGCCCAGTTCTTC. It encodes CASGTSAQFF.